This record looks at one T cell receptor beta chain sequence and its context. This specimen comes from a study of blood T cell repertoires in COVID-19. Across the study: The United States, Italy and Spain were the sources of the acute and convalescent COVID-19 samples. Sources were T cells, B-cell-depleted T cells, or PBMCs; the material itself was cDNA or gDNA.

The Seattle patients joined while their infection was active and were tracked longitudinally afterward. This CDR3 has 14 residues. Per germline, CDR1 SGHNT and CDR2 YYREEE (reference sequence). V gave up 3 bases and J gave up 1 base; unmatched junction bases: 4. How the authors handled the data: Researchers report that nucleated cell counts were estimated from reference gene primer amplification. This table comes from immunoSEQ multiplex PCR, and its TCRdb copy is limited to in-frame clones, with some not included. For V, J and clone size, that table is used; D and trimming come from the DNA. The sample carries some 200,000 clones, approximately 94% recorded once.

The clonotype was recovered from a man aged 25-45 years with COVID-19, enrolled during active disease. The specimen was peripheral blood. The V and J genes are TRBV5-4 and TRBJ2-7; TRBD1 matches at 7 bases. The DNA of the CDR3 is TGTGCCAGCAGCTCAGGGGGTAGGTCCTACGAGCAGTACTTC. Its translation: CASSSGGRSYEQYF.